These 2 T cell receptor beta chains were all obtained from the same sample, sequenced in a study of cytomegalovirus exposure and HLA in healthy donors (dated by TCRdb to the late 2010s). Library creation used the immunoSEQ multiplex PCR assay. Not all clones reach the TCRdb copy of this immuneACCESS table, which keeps in-frame sequences only. Checked studies attribute under half of the gap to unresolved V genes and leave the rest unexplained. This sample holds approximately 150,000 clones; approximately 88% were observed only once. The top ten constitute 4.5% to 5.5% of the sample. Sequenced sample: PBMCs. These TCRs come from a man aged 18 to 29 in good health and CMV-seropositive.

This clone is classed as medium-sized. The chain has TRBV19 and TRBJ1-3; 9 bases map to TRBD1. J gave up 4 bases and V 5 bases, and 6 bases lay outside the gene matches. The CDR3 is 15 amino acids. CDR1 is LNHDA and CDR2 is SQIVND in the germline V gene (reference sequence). This CDR3 reads CASSVGTGPGNTIYF. The DNA for the CDR3 is TGTGCCAGTAGTGTCGGGACAGGGCCCGGAAACACCATATATTTT.

This clone was counted once. The chain carries TRBV27 and TRBJ1-1; no definite D call. Trimming shortened V by 3 bases and J by 4 bases, and 12 bases separated the two germline ends. The CDR3 length is 14 residues. Germline CDR1 is MNHEY and CDR2 is SMNVEV (reference sequence). In nucleotides, the CDR3 is TGTGCCAGCAGTTTTCGTGCCAGTGGCACTGAAGCTTTCTTT. Translation: CASSFRASGTEAFF.